These T cell receptor beta chains were read from a single sample in a study of human T cells and chemical hapten exposure. TCRdb passed the RACE reads through MiXCR, listing each CDR3 protein once. The repertoire consists of around 300,000 distinct CDR3 sequences, with 5.5% occurring once and the leading ten covering around 8.8%. Material: whole blood, obtained in connection with sensitization to the hapten diphenylcyclopropenone (DPC). These TCRs come from a woman aged 18-29 years with alopecia areata. Some clones in this sample may be carry-over from other donors' samples. Both conserved end residues are part of each CDR3. The D gene is left open where the match is weak. Only some rows state a clone size, as once, few, many or a class for expanded clones.

size	V	D	J	length	CDR3	DNA
-	TRBV7-2	TRBD2	TRBJ2-3	14	CASSARGGSDTQYF	TGTGCCAGCAGCGCACGGGGGGGTTCAGATACGCAGTATTTT
-	TRBV6-5	-	TRBJ2-1	12	CARPPVPNEQFF	TGTGCCAGACCCCCTGTCCCCAATGAGCAGTTCTTC
few	TRBV6-5	TRBD2	TRBJ2-7	19	CASSYPQSGGDVSSYEQYF	TGTGCCAGCAGTTACCCGCAAAGCGGGGGGGACGTGAGCTCCTACGAGCAGTACTTC
many	TRBV10-3	-	TRBJ2-1	17	CAISESAARRVHNEQFF	TGTGCCATCAGTGAGTCGGCTGCCCGAAGGGTTCACAATGAGCAGTTCTTC
few	TRBV12-3/TRBV12-4	TRBD1	TRBJ1-1	15	CASSPRDRVNTEAFF	TGTGCCAGCAGTCCTAGGGACAGGGTGAACACTGAAGCTTTCTTT
many	TRBV3-1	TRBD1	TRBJ1-1	15	CASSHLATGGTEAFF	TGTGCCAGCAGCCATCTCGCCACAGGGGGAACTGAAGCTTTCTTT
few	TRBV25-1	-	TRBJ1-2	14	CASSEWGSNYGYTF	TGTGCCAGCAGTGAGTGGGGTTCTAACTATGGCTACACCTTC
-	TRBV12-3/TRBV12-4	TRBD1	TRBJ1-1	15	CASSPHDREDTEAFF	TGTGCCAGCAGCCCCCATGACAGGGAGGACACTGAAGCTTTCTTT
-	TRBV6-6	-	TRBJ1-1	15	CASRSRLGAETEAFF	TGTGCCAGCAGGTCCCGTTTGGGGGCAGAGACTGAAGCTTTCTTT
few	TRBV7-6	-	TRBJ2-7	13	CASSRVEDYEQYF	TGTGCCAGCTCCAGGGTTGAGGACTACGAGCAGTACTTC
-	TRBV6-2/TRBV6-3	-	TRBJ2-3	13	CASGLKDTDTQYF	TGTGCCAGCGGACTGAAGGACACAGATACGCAGTATTTT